This T cell receptor (beta chain) is from a study of T cells in Graves' hyperthyroidism and ophthalmopathy. Looking at the study overall: Before any treatment, at initial diagnosis, peripheral blood was collected.

This clonotype occurred a few times. The V segment lost 3 bases and the J segment 2 bases; nucleotides outside the gene matches: 11. The CDR3 consists of 18 residues. Germline V gene data show CDR1 as SGHDN and CDR2 as FVKESK. TCR beta CDR3 sequences were amplified from RNA transcripts. With the HTBI primer set, the TCR CDR3 went through a first round of RT-PCR. From the multiplex PCR reads, TCRdb called clonotypes with MiXCR, one entry per CDR3 protein. Of around 100,000 distinct CDR3 sequences in the sample, 40% to 50% were seen once. The clonotype comes from a man in his forties with Graves' hyperthyroidism. The source material was blood. The chain links TRBV14 to TRBJ2-3; TRBD2 matches 10 bases. The CDR3 DNA reads TGTGCCAGCAGCCAGATACCAGAGCGGGAGGGATCCACAGATACGCAGTATTTT. Encoded protein: CASSQIPEREGSTDTQYF. The full variable domain, rest sourced from reference TRBV14 and TRBJ2-3, is EAGVTQFPSHSVIEKGQTVTLRCDPISGHDNLYWYRRVMGKEIKFLLHFVKESKQDESGMPNNRFLAERTGGTYSTLKVQPAELEDSGVYFCASSQIPEREGSTDTQYFGPGTRLTVL.